This paragraph reports one T cell receptor (beta chain). This clonotype has ten or more counts. Its antigen has not been determined. The input lacks base qualities; no much larger clone sits a single base away. The library was built by means of RACE. The sequencing machine was a NextSeq 500. Library preparation attached unique molecular identifiers to individual cDNA molecules for quantitative, reproducible TCR counting. Both TCR alpha and TCR beta chains were sequenced from each blood RNA sample. The original pipeline was this. A median of about 100,000 TCRs per sample was observed, with a range of about 23,224 to 700,000. V, J and CDR3 annotation of the TCR reads was performed with the Decombinator software suite. Every sample was subsampled to the same number of TCRs (28,000) for the PS versus PT1 abundance plots. Expanded TCRs were defined as absent before sensitization and observed at least eight times at the 2-week time point. Through fastp at Q25 and MiXCR, TCRdb rebuilt clones from the public reads, retaining in-frame beta chains. Each record represents a unique CDR3 protein, reported with the most common genes and DNA among its rows. What appears here as the V and J calls and clone size reflects TCRdb's work, not the paper's. This sample lists about 68,000 distinct CDR3 sequences; approximately 11% were detected once. The ten largest make up around 4.8% of the sample.

The time point label corresponds to: pre-sensitization, week 0. The treatment or condition label of this sample denotes: therapeutic diphenylcyclopropenone sensitization with weekly scalp DPC. At every patch-test visit, the blood draw took place before the patch test was put on. Patients were considered eligible if aged 18 to 70, diagnosed with alopecia and deemed suitable for DPC therapy, and patients were excluded if pregnant. Unfractionated whole blood was collected in Tempus Blood RNA tubes, and total RNA was extracted from that blood. This record comes from a study of human T cells and chemical hapten exposure (dated by TCRdb to the early 2020s). Regarding the study in general: For sensitization, 2% DPC in acetone was applied to a roughly 2 cm by roughly 2 cm area of upper inner arm skin. Patients additionally received weekly therapeutic DPC doses to the scalp throughout the approximately 25-week study period. Patch testing was done on the upper back using Finn chambers containing 0.01% DPC, and results were scored after 6 days according to International Contact Dermatitis Research Group standards. Alopecia areata with under or over 50% scalp involvement, alopecia totalis and alopecia universalis were represented in the patient cohort, which was mostly female. Libraries were pooled for sequencing, and per-sample TCR yields varied mainly because of small differences in library volumes within the pool. In alopecia patients, the study followed how the peripheral blood TCR repertoire changed in vivo over primary and secondary sensitization to diphenylcyclopropenone (DPC), a hapten. Blood was sampled from patients pre-sensitization (week 0) and at 2, 6 and about 24 weeks after DPC sensitization. About 27 alopecia patients gave blood for TCR sequencing at one to four time points (pre-sensitization, 2, 6 and 24 weeks). Overall study results and their limits: DPC sensitization did not change how many TCRs were above 1 in 1000 frequency, and no evidence was found of alterations in global repertoire structure. Repeated subsampling changed both the strength of the expansion versus patch-test correlation and the threshold at which the correlation became significant. Significantly more large CDR3 similarity clusters were formed by expanded TCRs than by pre-sensitization or healthy control sets, consistent with antigen-driven responses. Alopecia, a presumed autoimmune disease, was present in all patients, so the immune response of the patients might differ from that of healthy individuals. Patch test score correlated positively with the number of PT1 expanded TCRs, reaching significance at thresholds 8, 16 and 32 but not at 4.

The sequence derives from a woman aged 45-59 years with alopecia areata. Some clones in this sample may be carry-over from other donors' samples. Specimen: whole blood, collected in connection with sensitization to the hapten diphenylcyclopropenone (DPC).

The CDR3 amino acid sequence is: CASSQQGSGNQPQHF. Here is the DNA: TGTGCCAGCAGTCAACAGGGTTCCGGCAATCAGCCCCAGCATTTT. This sequence uses TRBV6-2 or TRBV6-3 and TRBJ1-5; tentative D gene TRBD1, with 6 bases matching. V sheds 5 bases and J sheds 2 bases, leaving 13 bases between their ends. Per the germline V gene, MNHEY is the CDR1 and SVGEGT is the CDR2. The CDR3 contains 15 residues, cysteine and phenylalanine counted. The read is trimmed to its CDR3 DNA, 45 bases read in frame from base 1.